This TCR beta chain was obtained from a study of shared clonotypes between healthy human individuals. Whole-study results and caveats: Specimens sampled were limited to blood, with tissue repertoires likely differing.

Germline V gene data show CDR1 as MNHEY and CDR2 as SVGAGI. This CDR3 spans 16 amino acids. Deletions cut 3 bases from V and 4 bases from J, with 13 bases between. The CD4+ fraction was divided into a CD45RA+ naive subset and a CD45RA-negative memory subset. Source study methods: Filtering differed since immunoSEQ provided only junctions, with no quality scores. Assay used: immunoSEQ multiplex PCR; TCRdb lists only in-frame clones, some missing. D and trimming were read from the DNA, whereas the V and J calls and clone size are those reported in that table. The sample yields 2.5 million or so clones, over 85% seen once. With regard to this clone: As yet, its antigen is unknown.

Sequencing was carried out using naive CD4+ T cells sorted from blood. Subset denoted: CD45RA+ positively selected. This TCR was recovered from a young man in good health. This chain joins TRBV6-5 and TRBJ2-6, with D perhaps matching TRBD2 (5 bases). The CDR3 coding sequence is TGTGCCAGCAGTTATATAGGGTGGAGGGGGGCCAACGTCCTGACTTTC. This sequence encodes CASSYIGWRGANVLTF.